This T cell receptor (beta chain) derives from a study of T cell changes during pregnancy in multiple sclerosis. Germline lookup yields CDR1 GTSNPN and CDR2 SVGIG (reference sequence). The CDR3 covers 14 residues. Trimming took off 8 bases at V and 4 bases at J, with 15 bases between the two ends. Some clones are missing from TCRdb's copy, which holds only in-frame ones; the method was immunoSEQ multiplex PCR. Counted here are about 40,000 clones, about 93% occurring once; the ten biggest clones make up about 0.42%. The clonotype was recovered from a female donor with multiple sclerosis, enrolled in a pregnancy study. Here the sequenced sample was CD4+ T cells from peripheral blood mononuclear cells, taken in the third trimester of pregnancy. The chain links TRBV30 to TRBJ2-6; a possible D gene is TRBD2 (5 bases). CDR3 protein: CAQAGLEGANVLTF. The CDR3 bases are TGTGCCCAAGCAGGACTGGAAGGGGCCAACGTCCTGACTTTC.